What follows are 10 T cell receptor beta chains derived from one specimen sequenced in a study of OX40 agonist ivuxolimab in advanced cancers. The assay was immunoSEQ multiplex PCR, and TCRdb's table has in-frame clones only and misses some. The sample holds 50,000 or so clones, approximately 83% seen once. Sequenced here: CD4+ or CD8+ T cells sorted from blood, sampled in a trial of the OX40 agonist ivuxolimab. These receptors were taken from an adult with an advanced solid tumor such as melanoma, head and neck, liver or kidney cancer.

The chain is built from TRBV7-9 and TRBJ1-1; D possibly corresponds to TRBD1 (5 bases). There are 15 residues in the CDR3. In germline, CDR1 is SEHNR, CDR2 FQNEAQ (reference sequence). V gave up 5 bases and J gave up 0 bases, with 13 bases separating them. Written as DNA, the CDR3 is TGTGCCAGCAGCCCCCAGGGAGGTCTGAACACTGAAGCTTTCTTT. Translating gives CASSPQGGLNTEAFF.

The V call is TRBV4-1, the J call TRBJ1-1; TRBD1 is a possible D gene (6 bases). The V gene's germline CDR1 is MGHRA and CDR2 YSYEKL. Trimming took off 4 bases at V and 0 bases at J, with 12 bases between the two ends. CDR3 length: 15 amino acids. CDR3 nucleotide sequence: TGCGCCAGCAGCCGTCAGGGACAACTGAACACTGAAGCTTTCTTT. This encodes CASSRQGQLNTEAFF.

The J gene is TRBJ2-7, the V gene TRBV5-1; D might be TRBD1 or TRBD2, each matching 6 bases. V lost 3 bases to trimming and J lost 2 bases, with 21 bases between them. The CDR3 runs 17 residues. The germline V gene encodes CDR1 SGHRS and CDR2 YFSETQ. CDR3 sequence (DNA): TGCGCCAGCAGCTGGGATCCGGACGGAGGGGGTACCTACGAGCAGTACTTC. As protein: CASSWDPDGGGTYEQYF.

The chain uses TRBV7-2 and TRBJ2-7; 7 nucleotides agree with TRBD1. The trim removed 1 base at V and 5 bases at J, leaving 5 bases unmatched. The CDR3 spans 14 residues. CDR1 SGHTA and CDR2 FQGNSA come from the germline V gene. CDR3 bases: TGTGCCAGCAGCTTAGTGACAGGGCAGAACGAGCAGTACTTC. Its protein is CASSLVTGQNEQYF.

This chain joins TRBV18 and TRBJ1-4, with 8 bases matching TRBD1. V shed 6 bases and J 0 bases; nucleotides not matched to a gene: 6. CDR1 KGHSH and CDR2 LQKENI come from the germline V gene. This CDR3 has 16 residues. The CDR3 DNA reads TGTGCCAGCTCCAAGGACAGGGTCCCAACTAATGAAAAACTGTTTTTT. Residues: CASSKDRVPTNEKLFF. Drawing the rest from reference TRBV18 and TRBJ1-4, the complete variable domain is NAGVMQNPRHLVRRRGQEARLRCSPMKGHSHVYWYRQLPEEGLKFMVYLQKENIIDESGMPKERFSAEFPKEGPSILRIQQVVRGDSAAYFCASSKDRVPTNEKLFFGSGTQLSVL.

The chain combines TRBV7-9 with TRBJ2-1, with D perhaps TRBD1 (6 bases). The CDR3 spans 15 residues. The V gene lost 5 bases and the J gene lost 4 bases, with 15 bases spanning the gap. Germline CDR1 reads SEHNR; CDR2 reads FQNEAQ (reference sequence). CDR3 amino acids: CASSTTIGQYNEQFF. Here the CDR3 DNA reads TGTGCCAGCAGCACAACCATCGGACAGTACAATGAGCAGTTCTTC.

The chain recombines TRBV11-3 with TRBJ2-7; 7 nucleotides line up with TRBD1. This CDR3 has 13 residues. J lost 2 bases, V lost 6 bases, and 4 bases had no gene match. Per the germline V gene, CDR1 is SGHNT and CDR2 is YENEEA. CDR3 DNA sequence: TGTGCCAGCAGTAAGGACAGGACCTACGAGCAGTACTTC. The encoded protein is CASSKDRTYEQYF.

The rearrangement links TRBV18 to TRBJ2-2; tentatively, D is TRBD1 (6 bases). V was trimmed by 1 base and J by 6 bases, leaving 12 bases between them. This CDR3 region has 15 residues. Germline V gene data show CDR1 as KGHSH and CDR2 as LQKENI. This CDR3 is CASSPQLTGSGELFF. DNA for the CDR3: TGTGCCAGCTCACCACAATTAACAGGGTCCGGGGAGCTGTTTTTT.

The rearrangement uses TRBV15 and TRBJ2-3; D is ambiguous. Trimming took 2 bases from V and 1 from J, leaving 4 bases between them. Per germline, CDR1 LNHNV and CDR2 YYDKDF (reference sequence). This CDR3 spans 13 amino acids. CDR3 loop: CATSRYGTDTQYF. The CDR3 bases are TGTGCCACCAGCAGATACGGCACAGATACGCAGTATTTT.

The count of this clone is one. The V and J genes are TRBV7-2 and TRBJ1-1; a possible D gene is TRBD1 (6 bases). Trimming cost V 2 bases and J 0 bases, with 7 bases left between them. The CDR3 loop spans 14 amino acids. Germline V lookup: CDR1 SGHTA, CDR2 FQGNSA. The CDR3 DNA reads TGTGCCAGCAGCTTAACAGGGATGAACACTGAAGCTTTCTTT. This translates into CASSLTGMNTEAFF.